This T cell receptor (beta chain) was found in a study of cytomegalovirus exposure and HLA in healthy donors. This PCR relied on a set of 60 Vbeta primers and 13 Jbeta primers. Sequencing was performed with immunoSEQ multiplex PCR; in TCRdb, only in-frame clones are kept and a portion is missing. This repertoire includes 150,000 to 200,000 clones. Germline values: CDR1 SNHLY, CDR2 FYNNEI. The V end lost 10 bases, the J end lost 0 bases, and 18 bases lay between the germline ends. The CDR3 extends over 15 amino acids. The source of this sequence is a woman aged 55-69 years in good health and CMV-seronegative. Material: PBMCs. The V and J genes are TRBV2 and TRBJ1-1; D gene uncertain. In DNA, the CDR3 is TGTGCCACAGTATCGGGATTTTTTATGAACACTGAAGCTTTCTTT. Translation: CATVSGFFMNTEAFF.